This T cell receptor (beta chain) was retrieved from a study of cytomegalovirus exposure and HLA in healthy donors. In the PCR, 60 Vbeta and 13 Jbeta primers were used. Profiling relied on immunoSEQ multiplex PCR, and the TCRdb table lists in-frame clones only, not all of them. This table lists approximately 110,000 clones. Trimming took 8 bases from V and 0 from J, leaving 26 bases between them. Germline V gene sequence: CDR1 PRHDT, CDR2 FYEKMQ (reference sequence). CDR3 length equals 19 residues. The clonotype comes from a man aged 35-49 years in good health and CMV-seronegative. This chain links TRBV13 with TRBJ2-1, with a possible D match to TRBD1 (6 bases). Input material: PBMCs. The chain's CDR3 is CASSRSLRVGTPSYNEQFF. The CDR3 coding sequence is TGTGCCAGCTCCCGGTCCCTTCGGGTGGGGACACCCTCCTACAATGAGCAGTTCTTC.